These 29 T cell receptor beta chains were all obtained from the same sample, sequenced in a study of regulatory T cells in long-lasting Graves disease. Time point given: newly diagnosed GD, antithyroid drugs for less than 3 months. From PBMCs, RNA was extracted and then used to make the TCR library. With iRepertoire HTBI primers and Arm-PCR of CDR3 regions, TCR beta libraries were built. From the multiplex PCR reads, TCRdb called clonotypes with MiXCR, one entry per CDR3 protein. This sample carries about 540,000 distinct CDR3 sequences, approximately 12% of them seen once, and the ten largest clones take 8.5% to 10%. A further study also used this sample, focusing on T cells in Graves' hyperthyroidism and ophthalmopathy.

The starting material was peripheral blood mononuclear cells (PBMCs), obtained at new diagnosis, from a patient treated with antithyroid drugs. These TCRs come from a man aged 25-45 years with Graves disease.

This clonotype was counted ten times or more. The chain is built from TRBV12-3 or TRBV12-4 and TRBJ1-2; TRBD1 matches at 10 bases. The CDR3 runs 15 residues. Losses at the gene ends were 4 bases for V and 4 bases for J; bases not matched to a gene: 6. The CDR3 DNA sequence: TGTGCCAGCAGTTCTGCGGACAGGGGGTTCTATGGCTACACCTTC. This codes for CASSSADRGFYGYTF.

This clonotype occurred many times. The chain combines TRBV20-1 with TRBJ2-5; a possible D gene is TRBD2 (6 bases). CDR1 DFQATT and CDR2 SNEGSKA come from the germline V gene (reference sequence). CDR3 size: 12 residues. The V gene lost 5 bases and the J gene lost 5 bases, with 12 bases spanning the gap. Here the CDR3 reads CSAAYRGETQYF. For the CDR3, the DNA is TGCAGTGCTGCCTATCGGGGGGAGACCCAGTACTTC.

This clonotype came up many times. The chain is built from TRBV15 and TRBJ1-1; D is uncertain. Between the trimmed V and J ends, which lost 0 bases and 3 bases, there was a span of 8 bases. This CDR3 is 14 amino acids long. CDR1 and CDR2 (germline): LNHNV, YYDKDF (reference sequence). The CDR3 here is CATSRDLRDTEAFF. The CDR3 DNA reads as TGTGCCACCAGCAGAGATCTTAGGGACACTGAAGCTTTCTTT.

This clonotype was seen at least ten times. This rearrangement joins TRBV12-5 to TRBJ2-3; 13 bases agree with TRBD2. The CDR3 is 16 amino acids. Trimming at V came to 4 bases and at J to 3 bases, leaving 4 bases not matched to a gene. The V gene's germline CDR1 is LGHNT and CDR2 FRNRAP. CDR3 in amino acids: CASGSGLAGVTDTQYF. As DNA, the CDR3 is TGTGCTAGTGGTTCCGGACTAGCGGGAGTTACAGATACGCAGTATTTT.

This clonotype was seen a handful of times. This sequence joins TRBV24-1 and TRBJ2-7; D is unclear. Germline V gene sequence: CDR1 KGHDR, CDR2 SFDVKD. CDR3 length: 13 amino acids. V gave up 4 bases and J gave up 4 bases, with 10 bases separating them. This chain's CDR3 is CATSESDAYEQYF. As DNA, the CDR3 is TGTGCCACCAGTGAATCCGACGCATACGAGCAGTACTTC.

This clonotype was counted between two and nine times. This chain connects TRBV6-2 or TRBV6-3 to TRBJ2-3; 7 bases line up with TRBD2. This CDR3 has 17 residues. V dropped 5 bases and J dropped 1; count of bases not matched to a gene: 12. CDR1 is MNHEY and CDR2 is SVGEGT in the germline V gene. The DNA for the CDR3 is TGTGCCAGCAGTGTTGGCGGGAGAGTTTATGGCACAGATACGCAGTATTTT. Translating it yields CASSVGGRVYGTDTQYF.

In this sample, this clonotype turned up many times. The chain uses TRBV2 and TRBJ1-1; no reliable D call. The V end lost 5 bases, the J end lost 6 bases, and 7 bases lay between the germline ends. The germline V gene has CDR1 SNHLY and CDR2 FYNNEI. The CDR3 covers 11 residues. CDR3 amino acids: CASSTLSEAFF. The CDR3 bases are TGTGCCAGCAGTACCCTATCTGAAGCTTTCTTT.

Ten or more counts support this clonotype. The chain has TRBV6-2 or TRBV6-3 and TRBJ2-7; no clear D. Trimming removed 5 bases from V and 3 bases from J, with 8 bases in between. This CDR3 is built from 12 residues. Germline lookup yields CDR1 MNHEY and CDR2 SVGEGT. CDR3 sequence: CASSGSFYEQYF. Here the CDR3 DNA reads TGTGCCAGCAGTGGGTCGTTCTACGAGCAGTACTTC.

The chain combines TRBV7-9 with TRBJ2-2, with D perhaps TRBD2 (5 bases). The CDR3 has 16 amino acids. The V gene lost 4 bases and the J gene lost 2 bases, with 14 bases spanning the gap. Germline V gives CDR1 SEHNR, CDR2 FQNEAQ (reference sequence). The CDR3: CASSSRESSNTGELFF. CDR3 nucleotides: TGTGCCAGCAGCTCTAGGGAGAGTTCCAACACCGGGGAGCTGTTTTTT.

This clonotype showed up many times. V usage is TRBV29-1 and J usage is TRBJ2-1; the D is unclear. The germline V and J ends were trimmed by 8 bases and 6 bases, with 8 bases remaining between them. This CDR3 has 10 amino acids. Germline loops: CDR1 SQVTM, CDR2 ANQGSEA. The DNA for the CDR3 is TGCAGCTCCGAAGCCAATGAGCAGTTCTTC. It encodes CSSEANEQFF.

This clonotype was counted only a few times. The chain combines TRBV29-1 with TRBJ2-3; 9 bases match TRBD2. The ends lost 3 bases at V and 6 bases at J; junction bases unmatched: 7. This CDR3 is built from 14 residues. Germline V gene data show CDR1 as SQVTM and CDR2 as ANQGSEA. The DNA for the CDR3 is TGCAGCGTTGAGGGGCGGGAGGGCCTGGATACGCAGTATTTT. This translates into CSVEGREGLDTQYF.

This clonotype was detected ten times or more. This CDR3 reads CASSINQNTGELFF. CDR3 DNA sequence: TGTGCCAGTAGTATAAACCAGAACACCGGGGAGCTGTTTTTT. The chain is built from TRBV19 and TRBJ2-2, with D uncertain. The V gene's germline CDR1 is LNHDA and CDR2 SQIVND (reference sequence). V lost 2 bases, J lost 1 base, and 5 bases lay in between. The CDR3 has 14 amino acids.

The genes are TRBV19 and TRBJ2-1; D may correspond to TRBD1 or TRBD2 (6 bases each). V lost 2 bases and J 3 bases, leaving 26 bases between the germline ends. The CDR3 is made up of 20 amino acids. Per germline, CDR1 LNHDA and CDR2 SQIVND (reference sequence). The CDR3 protein is CASSILIGGQRIYRYNEQFF. The CDR3 DNA sequence: TGTGCCAGTAGTATACTTATCGGGGGACAACGAATTTACCGCTACAATGAGCAGTTCTTC.

This clonotype was counted only a few times. The chain carries TRBV29-1 and TRBJ2-7; tentatively, D is TRBD2 (6 bases). Trimming removed 0 bases from V and 3 bases from J, with 18 bases in between. CDR1 SQVTM and CDR2 ANQGSEA come from the germline V gene. CDR3 size: 16 residues. The CDR3 sequence is CSVEEPSAGPVYEQYF. CDR3 in DNA: TGCAGCGTTGAAGAACCTAGCGCGGGGCCCGTCTACGAGCAGTACTTC.

This clonotype was counted between two and nine times. This chain uses TRBV7-9 with TRBJ2-5; a weak D match, TRBD1 (5 bases). The CDR3 runs to 17 residues. V was cut by 1 base and J by 0 bases, with 15 bases left in between. Germline CDR1 and CDR2: SEHNR and FQNEAQ (reference sequence). CDR3 DNA sequence: TGTGCCAGCAGCTTAGGTAGGGGCGAAATCCACCAAGAGACCCAGTACTTC. Its protein product is CASSLGRGEIHQETQYF.

There are many counts of this clonotype. The chain has TRBV18 and TRBJ2-5, with a weak D call TRBD2 (5 bases). The CDR3 contains 14 residues. The V gene lost 6 bases and the J gene lost 5 bases, with 16 bases spanning the gap. CDR1 and CDR2 (germline): KGHSH, LQKENI. In DNA form, the CDR3 reads TGTGCCAGCTCCCGGGATGGGTCAGTGGAGACCCAGTACTTC. Residues: CASSRDGSVETQYF.

This chain uses TRBV2 with TRBJ1-5, with D unclear. The CDR3 contains 13 residues. Trimming removed 10 bases from V and 2 bases from J, with 12 bases in between. CDR1 and CDR2 (germline): SNHLY, FYNNEI. CDR3 residues: CANPEDRNQPQHF. DNA of the CDR3: TGTGCCAACCCAGAGGATCGCAATCAGCCCCAGCATTTT. The whole variable domain, remainder taken from reference TRBV2 and TRBJ1-5, is EPEVTQTPSHQVTQMGQEVILRCVPISNHLYFYWYRQILGQKVEFLVSFYNNEISEKSEIFDDQFSVERPDGSNFTLKIRSTKLEDSAMYFCANPEDRNQPQHFGDGTRLSIL.

This clonotype was recorded at least ten times. This chain joins TRBV20-1 and TRBJ2-3; 10 nucleotides align to TRBD2. Germline values: CDR1 DFQATT, CDR2 SNEGSKA (reference sequence). The V segment lost 3 bases and the J segment 0 bases; nucleotides outside the gene matches: 9. The CDR3 has 17 amino acids. Written as DNA, the CDR3 is TGCAGTGCTAGGGGACCGGGACTAGCGACTAGCACAGATACGCAGTATTTT. This encodes CSARGPGLATSTDTQYF.

At least ten counts were recorded for this clonotype. The genes are TRBV7-2 and TRBJ2-3; D might be TRBD1 or TRBD2, each matching 5 bases. The V gene lost 4 bases and the J gene lost 6 bases, with 14 bases spanning the gap. The CDR3 covers 14 residues. CDR1 and CDR2 from the germline V gene are SGHTA and FQGNSA. This CDR3 reads CASSSGTRADTQYF. CDR3 nucleotide sequence: TGTGCCAGCAGCTCAGGGACCAGGGCGGATACGCAGTATTTT.

This clonotype was found many times. The chain links TRBV20-1 to TRBJ2-5; possible D gene TRBD2, 5 bases. CDR1 is DFQATT, CDR2 SNEGSKA, per germline (reference sequence). V was pared by 1 base and J by 7 bases, with 16 bases between. This CDR3 has 14 residues. The DNA for the CDR3 is TGCAGTGCTAGAGCCACCGGCGGGTCGGGGACCCAGTACTTC. Translation: CSARATGGSGTQYF.

The table lists this clonotype with many counts. V gene TRBV29-1 combines with J gene TRBJ2-1; D perhaps matches TRBD2 (5 bases). Trimming took off 8 bases at V and 8 bases at J, with 16 bases between the two ends. Germline V CDR1 and CDR2: SQVTM, ANQGSEA. This CDR3 is built from 12 residues. The CDR3 reads CSYGLDFYEQFF. The CDR3 DNA follows: TGCAGCTACGGCCTGGACTTCTATGAGCAGTTCTTC.

This clonotype came up many times. The V call is TRBV9, the J call TRBJ1-2; 8 positions agree with TRBD1. The CDR3 consists of 15 residues. The J segment lost 7 bases and the V segment lost 5 bases, leaving 13 bases of the junction unmatched. Per germline, CDR1 SGDLS and CDR2 YYNGEE. The CDR3 DNA reads as TGTGCCAGCAGATCAGGGGCCGCAGGGGGCCGTGGCTACACCTTC. Its translation: CASRSGAAGGRGYTF.

Comment on this clonotype: A clone one base away is much larger, so this may be a read error. The chain couples TRBV29-1 to TRBJ2-1; the D call may be TRBD1 or TRBD2 (7 bases each). This CDR3 region has 15 residues. Germline V gives CDR1 SQVTM, CDR2 ANQGSEA. The ends were cut back, 3 bases at V and 13 bases at J, with 25 bases in the middle. The CDR3 is CSVDPPGGAQNIQFF. The CDR3 DNA follows: TGCAGCGTTGATCCCCCAGGGGGGGCTCAGAACATTCAGTTCTTC.

This clonotype came up many times. The chain combines TRBV12-3 or TRBV12-4 with TRBJ2-1; 14 bases fit TRBD2. V shed 6 bases, J shed 0 bases, and the junction held 4 bases outside the gene matches. The CDR3 covers 17 residues. This chain's CDR3 is CASRGLAGGGSYNEQFF. The CDR3 nucleotides read TGTGCCAGCAGAGGACTAGCGGGAGGTGGCTCCTACAATGAGCAGTTCTTC.

The table lists this clonotype with a few counts. CDR3 sequence (DNA): TGCGCCAGCAGCCACGGGTACGAGAACTCCTACGAGCAGTACTTC. Translated, it gives CASSHGYENSYEQYF. The gene calls are TRBV4-1 and TRBJ2-7; no firm D call. CDR3 size: 15 residues. The germline V gene has CDR1 MGHRA and CDR2 YSYEKL. The V gene lost 3 bases and the J gene lost 0 bases, with 12 bases spanning the gap.

The table lists this clonotype with a few counts. The chain is built from TRBV4-1 and TRBJ2-6; a weak D match, TRBD2 (6 bases). The germline V gene has CDR1 MGHRA and CDR2 YSYEKL. CDR3 length equals 19 residues. Between the trimmed V and J ends, which lost 3 bases and 3 bases, there was a span of 21 bases. The CDR3 DNA follows: TGCGCCAGCAGCCAGTATGTAGGGTCAGGGACTTTTGGGGCCAACGTCCTGACTTTC. Its translation: CASSQYVGSGTFGANVLTF.

The chain has TRBV12-3 or TRBV12-4 and TRBJ2-7, with a possible D match to TRBD2 (5 bases). Trimming took off 8 bases at V and 0 bases at J, with 14 bases between the two ends. The CDR3 totals 14 residues. CDR3 coding DNA: TGTGCCAGCTTACGTACGGGATTCTCCTACGAGCAGTACTTC. Translating gives CASLRTGFSYEQYF.

There are many counts of this clonotype. The chain combines TRBV3-1 with TRBJ1-1; no firm D call. V lost 5 bases and J 8 bases, leaving 12 bases between the germline ends. The length of the CDR3 is 12 residues. The germline V gene encodes CDR1 LGHDT and CDR2 YNNKEL (reference sequence). CDR3 DNA: TGTGCCAGCAGCTTCGAACCGGGGGAAGCTTTCTTT. It translates to CASSFEPGEAFF. Full variable domain (remainder filled in from reference TRBV3-1 and TRBJ1-1): DTAVSQTPKYLVTQMGNDKSIKCEQNLGHDTMYWYKQDSKKFLKIMFSYNNKELIINETVPNRFSPKSPDKAHLNLHINSLELGDSAVYFCASSFEPGEAFFGQGTRLTVV.

With regard to this clonotype: This CDR3 fails to terminate in the conserved phenylalanine or tryptophan, so it likely reflects a read error. The rearrangement joins TRBV12-3 or TRBV12-4 to TRBJ2-5; possible D gene TRBD1, 5 bases. The CDR3 has 15 amino acids. The V gene lost 1 base and the J gene lost 5 bases, with 14 bases spanning the gap. The CDR3 DNA is TGTGCCAGCAGTTTAGGGGGCACCTGGAAGGAGACCCAGTACCTC. Its translation: CASSLGGTWKETQYL.